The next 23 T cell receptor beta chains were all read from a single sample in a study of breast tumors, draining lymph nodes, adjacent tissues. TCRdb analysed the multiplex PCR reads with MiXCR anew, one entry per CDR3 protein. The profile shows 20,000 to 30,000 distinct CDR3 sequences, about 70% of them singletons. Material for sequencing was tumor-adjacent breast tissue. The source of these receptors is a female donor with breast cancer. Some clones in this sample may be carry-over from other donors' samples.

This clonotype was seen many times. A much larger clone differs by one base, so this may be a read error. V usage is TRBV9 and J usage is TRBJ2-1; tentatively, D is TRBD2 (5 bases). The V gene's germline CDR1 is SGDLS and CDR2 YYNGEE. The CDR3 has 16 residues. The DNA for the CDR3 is TGTGCCGGCAGCGTAGCCGGTCGGGGCTCCTACAATGAGCAGTTCTTC. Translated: CAGSVAGRGSYNEQFF.

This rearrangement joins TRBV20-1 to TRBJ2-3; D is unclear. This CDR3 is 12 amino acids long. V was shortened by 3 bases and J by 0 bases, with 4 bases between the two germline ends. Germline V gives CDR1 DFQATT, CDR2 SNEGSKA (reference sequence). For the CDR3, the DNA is TGCAGTGCTAGGACTAGCACAGATACGCAGTATTTT. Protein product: CSARTSTDTQYF.

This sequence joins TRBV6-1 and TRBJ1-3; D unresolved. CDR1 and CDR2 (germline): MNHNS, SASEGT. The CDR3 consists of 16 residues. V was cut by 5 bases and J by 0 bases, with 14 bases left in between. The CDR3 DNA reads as TGTGCCAGCAGTTTGGACCTACTCCACTCTGGAAACACCATATATTTT. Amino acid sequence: CASSLDLLHSGNTIYF.

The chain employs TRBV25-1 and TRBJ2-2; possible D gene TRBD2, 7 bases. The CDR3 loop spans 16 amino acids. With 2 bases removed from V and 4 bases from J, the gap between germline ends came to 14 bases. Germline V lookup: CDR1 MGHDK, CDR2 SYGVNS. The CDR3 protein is CASSERGEGPTGELFF. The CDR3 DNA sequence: TGTGCCAGCAGTGAAAGGGGGGAGGGCCCCACCGGGGAGCTGTTTTTT.

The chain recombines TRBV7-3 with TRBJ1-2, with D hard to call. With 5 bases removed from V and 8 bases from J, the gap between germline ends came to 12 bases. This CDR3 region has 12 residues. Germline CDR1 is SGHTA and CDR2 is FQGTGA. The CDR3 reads CASSRDGEGYTF. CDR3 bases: TGTGCCAGCAGCAGGGATGGAGAAGGCTACACCTTC.

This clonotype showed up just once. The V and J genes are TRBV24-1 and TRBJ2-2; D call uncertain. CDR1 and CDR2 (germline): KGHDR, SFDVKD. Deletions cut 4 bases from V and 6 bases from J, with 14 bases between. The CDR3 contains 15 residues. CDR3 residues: CATSDLRADAGELFF. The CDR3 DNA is TGTGCCACCAGTGACCTACGCGCCGATGCCGGGGAGCTGTTTTTT.

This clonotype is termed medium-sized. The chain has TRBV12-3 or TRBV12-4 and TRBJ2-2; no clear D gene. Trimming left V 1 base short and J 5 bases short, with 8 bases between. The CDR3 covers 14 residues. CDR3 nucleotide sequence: TGTGCCAGCAGTTTAGGGTCCAGGACCGGGGAGCTGTTTTTT. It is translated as CASSLGSRTGELFF.

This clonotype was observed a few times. The CDR3 DNA follows: TGCGCCAGCAGCCCTCAAGCCGGGACGAGGAACACTGAAGCTTTCTTT. Translating gives CASSPQAGTRNTEAFF. This chain connects TRBV5-1 to TRBJ1-1; TRBD1 might be the D (5 bases). Germline CDR1 reads SGHRS; CDR2 reads YFSETQ. This CDR3 spans 16 amino acids. Trimming pared 4 bases from V and 1 base from J, leaving 17 bases between.

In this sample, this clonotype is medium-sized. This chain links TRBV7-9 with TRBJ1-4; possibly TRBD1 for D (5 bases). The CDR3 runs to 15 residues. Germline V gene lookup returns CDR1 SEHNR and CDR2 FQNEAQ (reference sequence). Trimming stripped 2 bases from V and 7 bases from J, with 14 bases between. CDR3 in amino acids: CASSLSRAGGEKLFF. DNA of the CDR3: TGTGCCAGCAGCTTATCGAGGGCTGGGGGTGAAAAACTGTTTTTT.

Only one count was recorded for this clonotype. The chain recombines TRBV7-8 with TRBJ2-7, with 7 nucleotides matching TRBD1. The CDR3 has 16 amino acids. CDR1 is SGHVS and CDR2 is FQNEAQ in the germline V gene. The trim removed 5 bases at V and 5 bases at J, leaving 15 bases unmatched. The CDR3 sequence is CASSPHPRQGGNEQYF. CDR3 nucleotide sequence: TGTGCCAGCAGCCCCCACCCCAGACAGGGTGGAAACGAGCAGTACTTC.

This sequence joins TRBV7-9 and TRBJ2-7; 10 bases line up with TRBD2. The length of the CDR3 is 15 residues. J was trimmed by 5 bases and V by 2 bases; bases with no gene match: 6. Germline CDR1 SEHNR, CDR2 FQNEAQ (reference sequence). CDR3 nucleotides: TGTGCCAGCAGCTTAAGGTCTAGCGGGAGTGACGAGCAGTACTTC. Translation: CASSLRSSGSDEQYF.

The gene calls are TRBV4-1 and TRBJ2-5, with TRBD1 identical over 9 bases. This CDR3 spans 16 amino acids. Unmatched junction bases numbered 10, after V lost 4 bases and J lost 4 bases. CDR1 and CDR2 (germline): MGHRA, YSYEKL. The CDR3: CASSLRTGTGLETQYF. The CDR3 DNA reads TGCGCCAGCAGCCTCAGAACCGGGACAGGGTTAGAGACCCAGTACTTC.

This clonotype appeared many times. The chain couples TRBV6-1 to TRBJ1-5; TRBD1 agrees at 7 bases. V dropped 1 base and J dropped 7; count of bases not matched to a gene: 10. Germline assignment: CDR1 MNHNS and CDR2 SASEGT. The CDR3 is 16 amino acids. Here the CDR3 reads CASSEEVGGGGQPQHF. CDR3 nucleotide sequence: TGTGCCAGCAGTGAAGAGGTGGGAGGGGGCGGACAGCCCCAGCATTTT.

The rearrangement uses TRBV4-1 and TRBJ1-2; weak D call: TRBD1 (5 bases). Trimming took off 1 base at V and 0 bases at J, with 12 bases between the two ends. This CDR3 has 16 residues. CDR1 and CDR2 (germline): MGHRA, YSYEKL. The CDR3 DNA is TGCGCCAGCAGCCAAGGGGGGGGGAGGGCTAACTATGGCTACACCTTC. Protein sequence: CASSQGGGRANYGYTF.

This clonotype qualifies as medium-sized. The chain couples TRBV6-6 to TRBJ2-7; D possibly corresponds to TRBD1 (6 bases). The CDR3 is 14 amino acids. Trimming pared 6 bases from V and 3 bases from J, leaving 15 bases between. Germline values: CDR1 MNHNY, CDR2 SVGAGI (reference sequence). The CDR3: CASRQGHKNYEQYF. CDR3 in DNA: TGTGCCAGCAGACAGGGACACAAAAACTACGAGCAGTACTTC.

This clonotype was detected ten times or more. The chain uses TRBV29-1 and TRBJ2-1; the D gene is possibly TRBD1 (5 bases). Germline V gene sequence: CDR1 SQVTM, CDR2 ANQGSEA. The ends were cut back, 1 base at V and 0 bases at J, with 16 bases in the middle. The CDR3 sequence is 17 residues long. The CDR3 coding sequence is TGCAGCGTTGAAGGGACACAAGGTCAAAGCTCCTACAATGAGCAGTTCTTC. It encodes CSVEGTQGQSSYNEQFF.

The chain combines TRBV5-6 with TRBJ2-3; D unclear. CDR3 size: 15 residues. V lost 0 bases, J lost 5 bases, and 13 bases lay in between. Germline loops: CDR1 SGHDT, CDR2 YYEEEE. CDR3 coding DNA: TGTGCCAGCAGCTTGGCCGACGTAGTCAGAGATACGCAGTATTTT. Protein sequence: CASSLADVVRDTQYF.

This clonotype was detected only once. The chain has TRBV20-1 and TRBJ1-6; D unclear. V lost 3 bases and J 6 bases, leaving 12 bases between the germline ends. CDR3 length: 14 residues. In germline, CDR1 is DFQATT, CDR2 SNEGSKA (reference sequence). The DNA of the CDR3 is TGCAGTGCTAGGCCGACCCGGGGTAATTCACCCCTCCACTTT. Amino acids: CSARPTRGNSPLHF.

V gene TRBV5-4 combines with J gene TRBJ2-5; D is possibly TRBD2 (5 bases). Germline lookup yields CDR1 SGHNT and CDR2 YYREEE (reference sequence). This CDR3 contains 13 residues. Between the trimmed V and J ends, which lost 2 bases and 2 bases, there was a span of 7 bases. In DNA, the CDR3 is TGTGCCAGCAGCTTCGGCGGGCAAGAGACCCAGTACTTC. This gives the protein CASSFGGQETQYF.

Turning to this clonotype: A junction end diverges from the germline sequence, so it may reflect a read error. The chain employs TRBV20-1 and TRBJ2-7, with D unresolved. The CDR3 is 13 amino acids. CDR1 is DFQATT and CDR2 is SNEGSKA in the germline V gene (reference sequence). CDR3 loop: CGAKQAKFYEQYF. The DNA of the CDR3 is TGCGGTGCTAAACAAGCTAAGTTCTACGAGCAGTACTTC.

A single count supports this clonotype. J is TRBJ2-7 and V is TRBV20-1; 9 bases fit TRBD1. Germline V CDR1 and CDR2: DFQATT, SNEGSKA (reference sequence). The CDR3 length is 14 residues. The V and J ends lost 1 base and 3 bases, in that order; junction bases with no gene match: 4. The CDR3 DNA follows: TGCAGTGCTAGAGCCGGGACAGGGAACTACGAGCAGTACTTC. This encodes CSARAGTGNYEQYF.

The CDR3: CASSSSGKVGETQYF. Here the CDR3 DNA reads TGTGCCAGCAGTTCCTCAGGGAAAGTCGGCGAGACCCAGTACTTC. The gene calls are TRBV7-2 and TRBJ2-5; a possible D gene is TRBD1 (5 bases). Germline CDR1 SGHTA, CDR2 FQGNSA. Trimming shortened V by 6 bases and J by 5 bases, and 19 bases separated the two germline ends. The CDR3 spans 15 residues.

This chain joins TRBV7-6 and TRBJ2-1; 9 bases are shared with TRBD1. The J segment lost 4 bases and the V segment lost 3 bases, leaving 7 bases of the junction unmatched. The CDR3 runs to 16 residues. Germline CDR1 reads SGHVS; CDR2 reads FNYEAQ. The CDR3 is CASSFGTGIGYNEQFF. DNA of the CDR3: TGTGCCAGCAGCTTTGGGACAGGGATCGGTTACAATGAGCAGTTCTTC.